The clone carrying this T cell receptor (beta chain) has a count of ten or more. This record belongs to a study of human T cells and chemical hapten exposure. TCRdb ran MiXCR on the RACE reads and lists one entry per CDR3 protein. The table shows some 89,000 distinct CDR3 sequences, with roughly a tenth occurring only once. The time point is: patch test 2, 6 weeks after DPC sensitization. Stated treatment: therapeutic diphenylcyclopropenone sensitization with weekly scalp DPC. Trimming took 7 bases from V and 6 from J, leaving 16 bases between them. This CDR3 is 14 amino acids long. This receptor was obtained from a woman in her thirties with alopecia areata. Some clones in this sample may be carry-over from other donors' samples. This material consisted of whole blood, taken in connection with sensitization to the hapten diphenylcyclopropenone (DPC). The chain carries TRBV12-3 or TRBV12-4 and TRBJ2-4; unclear D gene. The CDR3 coding sequence is TGTGCCAGCACTTGGGGTCTTTCCGGAAACATTCAGTACTTC. Translating gives CASTWGLSGNIQYF.